The clone carrying this T cell receptor beta chain was detected many times. TCRdb reprocessed the PCR reads with MiXCR, giving one entry per CDR3 protein. The data show roughly 300,000 distinct CDR3 sequences, roughly a quarter seen once. The data originate from a study of molecular identifiers for immune sequencing clone quantification. The CDR3 totals 15 residues. Trimming left V 3 bases short and J 0 bases short, with 9 bases between. Looked up from germline, CDR1 is LNHDA and CDR2 is SQIVND (reference sequence). Sequenced sample: naive CD8+ T cells from blood, with Jurkat cell RNA spiked in. This sample's subset: FACS-sorted CD8+CD4-CCR7+CD45RA+ naive T cells. This chain joins TRBV19 and TRBJ1-5; D remains unclear. The TCR was taken from a human donor in good health. Some libraries in this study had Jurkat cell RNA spiked in. The CDR3 bases are TGTGCCAGTAGTATTGGACGGCTTAGCAATCAGCCCCAGCATTTT. It codes for CASSIGRLSNQPQHF.